This is a list of T cell receptor beta chains from one sample in a study of T cell repertoires in cytomegalovirus infection. TCRdb reprocessed the reads via MiXCR and lists one record per CDR3 protein. This sample has almost 500,000 distinct CDR3 sequences, with around 11% found just once. The sample taken for sequencing was PBMCs. The receptors come from a human donor in good health (CMV status not recorded). Some clones in this sample may be carry-over from other donors' samples. The CDR3 runs from the conserved cysteine through the conserved F or W. D genes are given only for firm matches. Only part of the rows carry a size: once, few, many, or a class if the clone is expanded.

V,size,J,D,DNA,CDR3
TRBV18,few,TRBJ2-1,NA,TGTGCCAGCTCACCACAAAATAATCCGTACAATGAGCAGTTCTTC,CASSPQNNPYNEQFF
TRBV20-1,NA,TRBJ1-5,TRBD1,TGCAGTGCAAGGACAGGGCCGGGGGAGCCCCAGCATTTT,CSARTGPGEPQHF
TRBV4-1,many,TRBJ1-1,NA,TGCGCCAGCAGCCAGGAGGGGCGTTCTGAAGCTTTCTTT,CASSQEGRSEAFF
TRBV20-1,many,TRBJ1-4,TRBD1,TGCAGTGCGAAGAGATCCACAGGGGTTGGTGAAAAACTGTTTTTT,CSAKRSTGVGEKLFF
TRBV29-1,few,TRBJ2-7,NA,TGCAGCGTTGGGGCAGGGGAAAAGAGCGAGCAGTACTTC,CSVGAGEKSEQYF
TRBV13,NA,TRBJ1-1,NA,TGTGCCAGCAGCTTAGGCCGAGGGAGACCCCTGGGAGCTTTCTTT,CASSLGRGRPLGAFF
TRBV5-1,NA,TRBJ1-6,NA,TGCGCCAGCAGCTCGGACTGGAGCTCCTATAATTCACCCCTCCACTTT,CASSSDWSSYNSPLHF
TRBV27,few,TRBJ1-4,NA,TGTGCCAGCAAGAAGATGGCTAATGAAAAACTGTTTTTT,CASKKMANEKLFF
TRBV7-2,many,TRBJ1-2,TRBD1,TGTGCCAGCAAACGGACAGGTCGGGACTATGGCTACACCTTC,CASKRTGRDYGYTF
TRBV12-3/TRBV12-4,many,TRBJ1-2,NA,TGTGCCAGCAGAGATTACACAGGAAACTATGGCTACACCTTC,CASRDYTGNYGYTF
TRBV7-9,NA,TRBJ1-1,NA,TGTGCCAGCAGCGGACGAATGAACACTGAAGCTTTCTTT,CASSGRMNTEAFF
TRBV7-8,many,TRBJ1-1,NA,TGTGCCAGCAGCTTAAGGGGACGTTTGAACACTGAAGCTTTCTTT,CASSLRGRLNTEAFF
TRBV7-2,many,TRBJ2-3,TRBD2,TGTGCCAGCAGCTTAGTAGGCGGGAGGGCCGAGGGAGCAGATACGCAGTATTTT,CASSLVGGRAEGADTQYF
TRBV7-2,many,TRBJ2-7,TRBD2,TGTGCCAGCAGCTCCGGTGGGGGGGGGGCCTACGAGCAGTACTTC,CASSSGGGGAYEQYF
TRBV12-3/TRBV12-4,few,TRBJ2-1,NA,TGTGCCAGCAGTCACTCGGACCGTGGGGAGCAGTTCTTC,CASSHSDRGEQFF
TRBV7-9,many,TRBJ1-6,NA,TGTGCCAGTTCGACAGAAACCTATAATTCACCCCTCCACTTT,CASSTETYNSPLHF
TRBV2,few,TRBJ2-3,TRBD1,TGTGCCAGCCGGACAGGGAGCCGAACAGATACGCAGTATTTT,CASRTGSRTDTQYF
TRBV19,NA,TRBJ2-1,TRBD2,TGTGCCAGTACCGACAGAAGCGGGAGAAGGAATGAGCAGTTCTTC,CASTDRSGRRNEQFF
TRBV20-1,few,TRBJ2-7,NA,TGCAGTGCTTATCCACCCTTGGGGGACTGGGAGCAGTACTTC,CSAYPPLGDWEQYF
TRBV7-2,NA,TRBJ2-7,TRBD1,TGTGCCAGCAGCTCAGGGACAGGGGGTCCCTACGAGCAGTACTTC,CASSSGTGGPYEQYF
TRBV3-1,once,TRBJ2-6,TRBD1,TGTGCCAGCAGCTCCTGGACAGGGGTCTCCTCTGGGGCCAACGTCCTGACTTTC,CASSSWTGVSSGANVLTF
TRBV6-6,many,TRBJ2-5,TRBD1,TGTGCCAGCAGCATGACAGGGGGTCGAGAGACCCAGTACTTC,CASSMTGGRETQYF
TRBV5-1,few,TRBJ2-1,NA,TGCGCCAGCAGCTTGGGGAAAGACAATGAGCAGTTCTTC,CASSLGKDNEQFF
TRBV18,NA,TRBJ1-2,TRBD1,TGTGCCAGCTCCCCCGGAACAGGGGGCGTTAACTATGGCTACACCTTC,CASSPGTGGVNYGYTF
TRBV7-9,NA,TRBJ2-3,NA,TGTGCCAGCAGCCCGCAACGTGCCGATACGCAGTATTTT,CASSPQRADTQYF
TRBV7-8,many,TRBJ2-3,TRBD2,TGTGCCAGCAGCTTAGAGGCGGGAGTGGGCACAGATACGCAGTATTTT,CASSLEAGVGTDTQYF
TRBV7-9,many,TRBJ1-4,NA,TGTGCCAGCAGCTTATCCTTACCGACGGGGGGCCGTGAAAAACTGTTTTTT,CASSLSLPTGGREKLFF
TRBV5-5,NA,TRBJ1-2,NA,TGTGCCAGCAGCTTGGTTGCGGTAAACTATGGCTACACCTTC,CASSLVAVNYGYTF